These 13 T cell receptor beta chains were sequenced from one sample in a study of control samples from healthy donors and cancer patients. The method was immunoSEQ multiplex PCR; TCRdb's version includes in-frame clones alone and lacks a portion of them. The sample consists of about 120,000 clones, 89% of them appearing once. Source material: blood. Receptors were obtained from a man between 50 and 59 years old in good health.

The genes are TRBV7-2 and TRBJ1-2; 9 nucleotides match TRBD1. From germline, CDR1 is SGHTA and CDR2 FQGNSA. The V gene end was trimmed by 5 bases and the J gene end by 6 bases; junction bases not matched to a gene: 7. This CDR3 has 14 amino acids. CDR3 nucleotides: TGTGCCAGCAGCCCTGGGACAGGGAGGAATGGCTACACCTTC. Translating it yields CASSPGTGRNGYTF.

This chain uses TRBV19 with TRBJ1-1; TRBD1 agrees at 8 bases. This CDR3 comprises 14 residues. The V gene end was trimmed by 1 base and the J gene end by 11 bases; junction bases not matched to a gene: 9. Germline V lookup: CDR1 LNHDA, CDR2 SQIVND (reference sequence). In nucleotides, the CDR3 is TGTGCCAGTAGTATAGCTTCAGGGGGCGCCGAGGCTTTCTTT. Residues: CASSIASGGAEAFF.

The chain has TRBV24-1 and TRBJ1-1, with 8 positions matching TRBD1. CDR3 length: 16 residues. V lost 0 bases to trimming and J lost 4 bases; unmatched junction nucleotides: 6. CDR1 is KGHDR and CDR2 is SFDVKD in the germline V gene. CDR3 coding DNA: TGTGCCACCAGTGATTTGCTTCAGGGGGCGAGCACTGAAGCTTTCTTT. Translated: CATSDLLQGASTEAFF.

This chain links TRBV5-1 with TRBJ1-2; 7 bases are shared with TRBD1. V dropped 7 bases and J dropped 2; count of bases not matched to a gene: 11. The CDR3 length is 15 residues. CDR1 and CDR2 (germline): SGHRS, YFSETQ. CDR3 in DNA: TGCGCCAGCGCGGACAGGATTGCTGCGAACTATGGCTACACCTTC. Translation: CASADRIAANYGYTF.

This clone came up a few times. Here the CDR3 DNA reads TGCGCCAGCAGCTTGGGGACGGGGCGCGCCTACGAGCAGTACTTC. This gives the protein CASSLGTGRAYEQYF. The genes are TRBV5-1 and TRBJ2-7; either TRBD1 or TRBD2 may fit D (5 bases each). V lost 0 bases and J 2 bases, leaving 12 bases between the germline ends. Germline values: CDR1 SGHRS, CDR2 YFSETQ. This CDR3 is 15 amino acids long.

The chain couples TRBV7-8 to TRBJ2-1, with D unresolved. CDR1 and CDR2 (germline): SGHVS, FQNEAQ. The V gene lost 4 bases and the J gene lost 4 bases, with 17 bases spanning the gap. The length of the CDR3 is 16 residues. The CDR3 DNA reads TGTGCCAGCAGCTCAAGTAGTGGACGGATGTACAATGAGCAGTTCTTC. Its protein product is CASSSSSGRMYNEQFF.

The chain combines TRBV19 with TRBJ1-5; 7 nucleotides agree with TRBD1. From germline, CDR1 is LNHDA and CDR2 SQIVND (reference sequence). V lost 4 bases, J lost 1 base, and 13 bases stayed unmatched. The CDR3 has 18 amino acids. DNA of the CDR3: TGTGCCAGTAGTACCCTAAGACAGGGTAAGGTGAGCAATCAGCCCCAGCATTTT. This codes for CASSTLRQGKVSNQPQHF.

The table lists this clone with a few counts. This sequence joins TRBV12-3 or TRBV12-4 and TRBJ2-1, with a tentative D call TRBD2 (6 bases). Trimming cost V 6 bases and J 8 bases, with 11 bases left between them. The CDR3 extends over 12 amino acids. The CDR3 DNA reads as TGTGCCAGCAGGGCGACGGGAGATGAGCAGTTCTTC. Its translation is CASRATGDEQFF.

Details on this clone: At one end the junction does not follow the germline gene, possibly because of a read error. The chain has TRBV6-2 or TRBV6-3 and TRBJ1-5; possible D gene TRBD1, 6 bases. There are 16 residues in the CDR3. Germline values: CDR1 MNHEY, CDR2 SVGEGT. The DNA for the CDR3 is TGTGCCAGCAGTGACTCTCAGGGGCTTGGCAATCAGCCCCAGCATTTT. Translation: CASSDSQGLGNQPQHF.

The chain combines TRBV5-8 with TRBJ2-7; D unclear. This CDR3 region has 12 residues. CDR1 and CDR2 from the germline V gene are SGHTS and YDEGEE. The V and J ends lost 1 base and 3 bases respectively, with 5 bases between them. The CDR3 DNA follows: TGTGCCAGCAGCTTGTTGGACTACGAGCAGTACTTC. This sequence encodes CASSLLDYEQYF.

This chain uses TRBV7-2 with TRBJ2-6, with D tentatively TRBD2 (6 bases). The CDR3 sequence is 16 residues long. Deletions cut 2 bases from V and 2 bases from J, with 10 bases between. CDR1 and CDR2 from the germline V gene are SGHTA and FQGNSA. CDR3 nucleotides: TGTGCCAGCAGCTTAAGGGGCGGGGCTGGGGCCAACGTCCTGACTTTC. Translation: CASSLRGGAGANVLTF.

This CDR3 is CASSPQQTGSEAEAFF. In nucleotides, the CDR3 is TGTGCCAGCTCACCTCAACAGACAGGGTCGGAGGCTGAAGCTTTCTTT. V gene TRBV18 combines with J gene TRBJ1-1; 7 nucleotides agree with TRBD1. The junction had 13 bases not matched to a gene; V was cut back by 3 bases and J by 6 bases. Germline V gives CDR1 KGHSH, CDR2 LQKENI. The CDR3 extends over 16 amino acids.

The chain joins TRBV19 to TRBJ2-7; D gene unclear. V was clipped by 4 bases and J by 1 base, with 11 bases between them. The CDR3 has 14 residues. The germline gives CDR1 LNHDA, CDR2 SQIVND (reference sequence). The CDR3 sequence: CASSKGFRSYEQYF. CDR3 nucleotide sequence: TGTGCCAGTAGTAAAGGATTTAGGTCCTACGAGCAGTACTTC.